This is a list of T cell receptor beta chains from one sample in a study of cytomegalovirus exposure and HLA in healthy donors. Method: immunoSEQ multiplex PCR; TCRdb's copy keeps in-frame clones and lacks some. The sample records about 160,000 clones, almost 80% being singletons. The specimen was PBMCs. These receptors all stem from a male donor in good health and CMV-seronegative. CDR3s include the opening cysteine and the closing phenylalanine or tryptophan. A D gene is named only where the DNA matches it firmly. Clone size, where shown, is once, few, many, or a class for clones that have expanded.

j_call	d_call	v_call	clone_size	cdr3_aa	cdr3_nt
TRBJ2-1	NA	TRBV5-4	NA	CASSLSGDNEQFF	TGTGCCAGCAGCTTATCGGGGGACAATGAGCAGTTCTTC
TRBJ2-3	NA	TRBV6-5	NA	CASSISGVGTDTQYF	TGTGCCAGCAGTATATCAGGGGTTGGCACAGATACGCAGTATTTT
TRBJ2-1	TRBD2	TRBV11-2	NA	CASSLAGGGNEQFF	TGTGCCAGCAGCCTAGCGGGAGGGGGTAATGAGCAGTTCTTC
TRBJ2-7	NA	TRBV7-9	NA	CASSDSGISYEQYF	TGTGCCAGCAGCGATTCGGGGATCTCCTACGAGCAGTACTTC
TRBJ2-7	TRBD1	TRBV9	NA	CASSEGTGDGYEQYF	TGTGCCAGCAGCGAAGGGACAGGGGACGGCTACGAGCAGTACTTC
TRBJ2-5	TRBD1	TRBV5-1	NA	CASSVGQGAMETQYF	TGCGCCAGCAGCGTGGGACAGGGGGCGATGGAGACCCAGTACTTC
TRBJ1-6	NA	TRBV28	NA	CASSSPGSGRSPLHF	TGTGCCAGCAGTTCCCCCGGATCAGGGCGGTCACCCCTCCACTTT
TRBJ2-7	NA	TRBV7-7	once	CASSLAEGDEQYF	TGTGCTAGCAGCTTAGCAGAAGGGGACGAGCAGTACTTC
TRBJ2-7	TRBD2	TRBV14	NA	CASSQGTSGPYEQYF	TGTGCCAGCAGCCAAGGGACTAGCGGACCGTACGAGCAGTACTTC
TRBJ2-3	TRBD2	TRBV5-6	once	CASSLTRGDPLF	TGTGCCAGCAGCTTGACCCGGGGGGACCCCCTTTTT
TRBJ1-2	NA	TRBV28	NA	CASTPGVRYGYTF	TGTGCCAGCACCCCAGGGGTCCGCTATGGCTACACCTTC
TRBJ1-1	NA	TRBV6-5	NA	CASSYSAGNTEAFF	TGTGCCAGCAGTTACTCGGCAGGGAACACTGAAGCTTTCTTT
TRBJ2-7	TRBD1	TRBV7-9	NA	CASSLHGQELEEQYF	TGTGCCAGCAGCTTACATGGACAGGAGCTGGAGGAGCAGTACTTC
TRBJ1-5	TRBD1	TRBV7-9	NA	CASSLGEGGTDNQPQHF	TGTGCCAGCAGCTTAGGGGAAGGTGGGACAGATAATCAGCCCCAGCATTTT
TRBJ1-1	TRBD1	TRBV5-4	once	CASSLAGGVGNTEAFF	TGTGCCAGCAGCTTGGCAGGGGGAGTGGGAAACACTGAAGCTTTCTTT
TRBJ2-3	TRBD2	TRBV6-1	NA	CASSEAGGTDTQYF	TGTGCCAGCAGTGAGGCGGGGGGGACAGATACGCAGTATTTT
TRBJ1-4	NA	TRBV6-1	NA	CASRTGYVTNEKLFF	TGTGCCAGTCGAACAGGATACGTAACTAATGAAAAACTGTTTTTT